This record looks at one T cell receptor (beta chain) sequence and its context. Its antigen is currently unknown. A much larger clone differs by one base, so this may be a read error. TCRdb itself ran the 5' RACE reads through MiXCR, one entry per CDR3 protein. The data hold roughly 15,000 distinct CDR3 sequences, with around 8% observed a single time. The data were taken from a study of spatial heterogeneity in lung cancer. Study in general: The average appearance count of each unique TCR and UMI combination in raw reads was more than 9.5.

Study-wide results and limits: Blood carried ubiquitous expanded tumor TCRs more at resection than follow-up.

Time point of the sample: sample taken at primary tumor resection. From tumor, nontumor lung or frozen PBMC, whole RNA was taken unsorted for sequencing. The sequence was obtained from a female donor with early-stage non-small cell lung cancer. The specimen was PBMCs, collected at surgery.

Written as DNA, the CDR3 is TGTGCCAGCAGCCCTGGACTAGCGGGATCTTGGAACACCGGGGGGCTGTTTTTT. Its protein is CASSPGLAGSWNTGGLFF. The chain couples TRBV3-1 to TRBJ2-2; TRBD2 agrees at 12 bases. This CDR3 has 18 amino acids. Germline values: CDR1 LGHDT, CDR2 YNNKEL (reference sequence).